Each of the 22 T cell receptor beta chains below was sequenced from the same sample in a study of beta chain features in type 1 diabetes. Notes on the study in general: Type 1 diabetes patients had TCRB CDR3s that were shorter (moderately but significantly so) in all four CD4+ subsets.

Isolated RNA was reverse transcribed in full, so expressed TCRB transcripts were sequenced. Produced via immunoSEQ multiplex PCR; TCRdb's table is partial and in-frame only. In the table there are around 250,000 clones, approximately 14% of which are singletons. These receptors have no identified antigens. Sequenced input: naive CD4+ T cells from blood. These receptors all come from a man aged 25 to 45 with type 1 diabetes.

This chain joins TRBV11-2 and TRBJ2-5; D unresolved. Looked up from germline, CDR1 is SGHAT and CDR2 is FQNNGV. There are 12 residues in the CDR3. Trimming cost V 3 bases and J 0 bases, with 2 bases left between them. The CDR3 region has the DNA TGTGCCAGCAGCTTTAACCAAGAGACCCAGTACTTC. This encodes CASSFNQETQYF.

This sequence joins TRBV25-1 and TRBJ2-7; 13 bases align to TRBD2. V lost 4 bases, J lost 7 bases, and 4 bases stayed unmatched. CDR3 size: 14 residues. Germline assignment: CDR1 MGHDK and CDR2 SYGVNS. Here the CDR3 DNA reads TGTGCCAGCAGTGTTCCGGGACTAGCGGGGGAGCAGTACTTC. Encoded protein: CASSVPGLAGEQYF.

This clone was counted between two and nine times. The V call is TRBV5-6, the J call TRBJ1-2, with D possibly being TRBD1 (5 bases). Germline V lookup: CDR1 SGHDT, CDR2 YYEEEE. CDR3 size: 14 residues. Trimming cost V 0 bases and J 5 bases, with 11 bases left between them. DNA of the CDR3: TGTGCCAGCAGCTTGGGCGGGAAGGGGTATGGCTACACCTTC. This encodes CASSLGGKGYGYTF. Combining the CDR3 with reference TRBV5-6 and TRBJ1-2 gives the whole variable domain DAGVTQSPTHLIKTRGQQVTLRCSPKSGHDTVSWYQQALGQGPQFIFQYYEEEERQRGNFPDRFSGHQFPNYSSELNVNALLLGDSALYLCASSLGGKGYGYTFGSGTRLTVV.

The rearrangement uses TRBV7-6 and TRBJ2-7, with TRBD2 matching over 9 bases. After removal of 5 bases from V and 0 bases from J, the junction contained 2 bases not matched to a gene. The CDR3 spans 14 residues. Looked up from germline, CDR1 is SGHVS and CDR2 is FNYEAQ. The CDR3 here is CASSGLASSYEQYF. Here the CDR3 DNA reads TGTGCCAGCAGCGGACTAGCGAGCTCCTACGAGCAGTACTTC.

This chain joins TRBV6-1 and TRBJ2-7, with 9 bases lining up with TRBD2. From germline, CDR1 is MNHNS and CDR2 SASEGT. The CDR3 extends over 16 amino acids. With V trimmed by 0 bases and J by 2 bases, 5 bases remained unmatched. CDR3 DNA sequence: TGTGCCAGCAGTGAAGCGAGGCCTAGCGGGACCTACGAGCAGTACTTC. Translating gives CASSEARPSGTYEQYF.

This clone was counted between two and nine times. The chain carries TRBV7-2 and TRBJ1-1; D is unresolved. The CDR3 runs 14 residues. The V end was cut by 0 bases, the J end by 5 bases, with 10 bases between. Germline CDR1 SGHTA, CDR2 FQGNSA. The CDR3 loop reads CASSLAAGDTEAFF. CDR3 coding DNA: TGTGCCAGCAGCTTAGCGGCCGGGGATACTGAAGCTTTCTTT.

The CDR3 loop is CASSVTSGRLNEQFF. The CDR3 nucleotides read TGTGCCAGCAGTGTAACTAGCGGGAGGTTGAATGAGCAGTTCTTC. This chain connects TRBV2 to TRBJ2-1, with TRBD2 identical over 12 bases. The V gene's germline CDR1 is SNHLY and CDR2 FYNNEI. Unmatched junction bases numbered 5, after V lost 4 bases and J lost 7 bases. This CDR3 region has 15 residues.

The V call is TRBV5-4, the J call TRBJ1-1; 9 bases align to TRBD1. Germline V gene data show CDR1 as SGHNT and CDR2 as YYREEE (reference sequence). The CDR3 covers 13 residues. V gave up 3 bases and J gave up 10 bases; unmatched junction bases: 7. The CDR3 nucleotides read TGTGCCAGCAGCTCACAGGGGGCCATGGGAGCTTTCTTT. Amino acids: CASSSQGAMGAFF. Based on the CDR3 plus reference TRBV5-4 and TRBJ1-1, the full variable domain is ETGVTQSPTHLIKTRGQQVTLRCSSQSGHNTVSWYQQALGQGPQFIFQYYREEENGRGNFPPRFSGLQFPNYSSELNVNALELDDSALYLCASSSQGAMGAFFGQGTRLTVV.

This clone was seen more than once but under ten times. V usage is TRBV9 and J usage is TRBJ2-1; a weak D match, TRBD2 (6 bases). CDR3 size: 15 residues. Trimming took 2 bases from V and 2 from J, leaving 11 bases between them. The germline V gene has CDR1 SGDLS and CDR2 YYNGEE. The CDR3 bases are TGTGCCAGCAGCGTTTCTAGCGAACCCTACAATGAGCAGTTCTTC. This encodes CASSVSSEPYNEQFF.

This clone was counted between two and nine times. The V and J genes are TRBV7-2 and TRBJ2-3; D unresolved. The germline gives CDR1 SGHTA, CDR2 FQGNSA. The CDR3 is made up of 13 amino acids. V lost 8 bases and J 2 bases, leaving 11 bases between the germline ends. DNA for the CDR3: TGTGCCAGCCGTCTGTCCCTCACAGATACGCAGTATTTT. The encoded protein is CASRLSLTDTQYF.

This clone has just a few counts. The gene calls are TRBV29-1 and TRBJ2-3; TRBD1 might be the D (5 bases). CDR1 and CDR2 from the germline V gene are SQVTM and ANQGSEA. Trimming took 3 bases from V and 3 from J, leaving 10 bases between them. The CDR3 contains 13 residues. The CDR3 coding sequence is TGCAGCGTTGACAGGGAAGGGACAGATACGCAGTATTTT. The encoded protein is CSVDREGTDTQYF.

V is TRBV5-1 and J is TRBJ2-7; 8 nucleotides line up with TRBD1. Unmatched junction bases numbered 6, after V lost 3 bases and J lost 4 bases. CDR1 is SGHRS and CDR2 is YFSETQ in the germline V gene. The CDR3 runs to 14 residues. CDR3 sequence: CASSSGQVMYEQYF. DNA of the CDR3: TGCGCCAGCAGCTCGGGACAGGTGATGTACGAGCAGTACTTC.

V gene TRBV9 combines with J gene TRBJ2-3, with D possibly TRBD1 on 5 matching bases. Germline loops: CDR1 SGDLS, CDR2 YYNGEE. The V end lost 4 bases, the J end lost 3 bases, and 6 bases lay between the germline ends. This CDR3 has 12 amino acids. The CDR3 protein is CASSQGTDTQYF. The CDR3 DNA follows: TGTGCCAGCAGCCAGGGAACAGATACGCAGTATTTT.

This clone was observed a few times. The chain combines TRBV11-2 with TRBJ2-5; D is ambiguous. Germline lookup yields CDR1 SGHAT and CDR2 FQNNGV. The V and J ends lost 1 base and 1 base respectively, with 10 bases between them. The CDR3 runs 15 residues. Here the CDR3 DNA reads TGTGCCAGCAGCTTAGGGAGTGGGTTCCAAGAGACCCAGTACTTC. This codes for CASSLGSGFQETQYF. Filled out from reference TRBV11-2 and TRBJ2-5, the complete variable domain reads EAGVAQSPRYKIIEKRQSVAFWCNPISGHATLYWYQQILGQGPKLLIQFQNNGVVDDSQLPKDRFSAERLKGVDSTLKIQPAKLEDSAVYLCASSLGSGFQETQYFGPGTRLLVL.

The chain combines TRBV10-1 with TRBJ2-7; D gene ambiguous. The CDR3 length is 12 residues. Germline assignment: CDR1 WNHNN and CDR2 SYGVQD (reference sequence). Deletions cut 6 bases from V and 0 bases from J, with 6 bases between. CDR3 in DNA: TGCGCCAGCAGCCCGAGCTCCTACGAGCAGTACTTC. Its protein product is CASSPSSYEQYF.

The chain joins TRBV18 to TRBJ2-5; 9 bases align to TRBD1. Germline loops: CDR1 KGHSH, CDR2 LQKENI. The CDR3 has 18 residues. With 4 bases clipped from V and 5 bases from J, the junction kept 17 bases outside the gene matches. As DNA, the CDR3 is TGTGCCAGCTCACAAACCCCAGGGAAGACAGGGGGTGTGGAGACCCAGTACTTC. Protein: CASSQTPGKTGGVETQYF.

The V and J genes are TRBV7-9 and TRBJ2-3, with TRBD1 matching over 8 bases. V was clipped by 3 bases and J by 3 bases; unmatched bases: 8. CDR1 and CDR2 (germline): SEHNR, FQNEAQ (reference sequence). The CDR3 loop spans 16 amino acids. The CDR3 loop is CASSLDLDRVTDTQYF. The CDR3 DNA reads TGTGCCAGCAGCTTGGACTTGGACAGGGTGACAGATACGCAGTATTTT.

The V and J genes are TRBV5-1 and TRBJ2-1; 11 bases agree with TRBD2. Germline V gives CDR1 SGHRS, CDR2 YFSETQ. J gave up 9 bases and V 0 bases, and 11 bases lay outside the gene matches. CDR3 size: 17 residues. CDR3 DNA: TGCGCCAGCAGCTTGGTAGTACTAGCGGGAGAGAAGGGTGAGCAGTTCTTC. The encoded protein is CASSLVVLAGEKGEQFF.

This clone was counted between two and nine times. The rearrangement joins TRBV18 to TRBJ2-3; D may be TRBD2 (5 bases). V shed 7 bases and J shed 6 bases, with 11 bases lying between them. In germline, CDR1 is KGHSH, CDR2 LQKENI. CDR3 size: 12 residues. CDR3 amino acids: CASFTGSDTQYF. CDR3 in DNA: TGTGCCAGCTTTACGGGGAGTGATACGCAGTATTTT.

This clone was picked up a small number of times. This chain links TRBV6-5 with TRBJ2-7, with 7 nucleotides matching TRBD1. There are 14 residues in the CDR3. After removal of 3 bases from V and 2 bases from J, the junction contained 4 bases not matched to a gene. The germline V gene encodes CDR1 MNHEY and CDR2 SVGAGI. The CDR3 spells CASSYDRDAYEQYF. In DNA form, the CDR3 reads TGTGCCAGCAGTTATGACAGGGACGCCTACGAGCAGTACTTC.

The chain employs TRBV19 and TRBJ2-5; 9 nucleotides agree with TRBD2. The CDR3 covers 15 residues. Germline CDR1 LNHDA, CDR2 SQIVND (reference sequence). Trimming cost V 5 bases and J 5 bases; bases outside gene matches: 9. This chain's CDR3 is CASSAISGSGETQYF. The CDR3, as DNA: TGTGCCAGTAGTGCAATTAGCGGGAGTGGCGAGACCCAGTACTTC.

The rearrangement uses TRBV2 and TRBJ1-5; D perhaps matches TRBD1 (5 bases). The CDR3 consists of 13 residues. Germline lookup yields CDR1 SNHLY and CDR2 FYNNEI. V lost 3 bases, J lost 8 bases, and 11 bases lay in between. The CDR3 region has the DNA TGTGCCAGCAGTGATGGAGGGACGGAGCCCCAGCATTTT. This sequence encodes CASSDGGTEPQHF.